Listed below are T cell receptor beta chains from one sample, sequenced in a study of T cells expressing NK-cell markers. TCRdb reanalyzed the 5' RACE reads, giving one entry per CDR3 protein sequence and no DNA. This sample's clone table lists hundreds of thousands of distinct CDR3 sequences. Sequences were obtained from blood T cells: a sorted CD56 or NKG2C T cell subset, CD4+ or CD8+ T cells, or bulk PBMC T cells (not recorded which). These receptors all come from a man aged 18 to 30 in good health. Both conserved end residues are part of each CDR3.

length: 14; J: TRBJ1-1; V: TRBV5-1; CDR3: CASSLVQGANEAFF
length: 16; J: TRBJ2-3; V: TRBV5-1; CDR3: CASSSLGTGATDTQYF
length: 15; J: TRBJ2-2; V: TRBV20-1; CDR3: CSARFSGIGTGELFF
length: 15; J: TRBJ1-1; V: TRBV29-1; CDR3: CSVGQAKLFDTEAFF
length: 15; J: TRBJ2-3; V: TRBV6-1; CDR3: CASRDALGPTDTQYF
length: 16; J: TRBJ2-1; V: TRBV24-1; CDR3: CATSEVAGGSYNEQFF
length: 15; J: TRBJ2-3; V: TRBV18; CDR3: CASSPPGISADTQYF
length: 17; J: TRBJ2-1; V: TRBV28; CDR3: CASSFPLTGVDGDEQFF
length: 16; J: TRBJ2-5; V: TRBV12-3/TRBV12-4; CDR3: CASSLSTPGRQETQYF
length: 14; J: TRBJ2-7; V: TRBV28; CDR3: CASMRGRFSYEQYF
length: 15; J: TRBJ2-7; V: TRBV12-3/TRBV12-4; CDR3: CASSPHGGGAYEQYF
length: 19; J: TRBJ2-1; V: TRBV20-1; CDR3: CSAPDPGLAGLPHNNEQFF